Listed below are T cell receptor beta chains from one sample, sequenced in a study of cytomegalovirus exposure and HLA in healthy donors. The method was immunoSEQ multiplex PCR; TCRdb's version includes in-frame clones alone and lacks a portion of them. The repertoire holds about 180,000 clones, with 84% as singletons. Source material: PBMCs. These receptor sequences come from a girl aged 2-15 years in good health and CMV-seropositive. The conserved cysteine and the conserved F or W are not part of the CDR3 here. Fields, in order: CDR3 protein, CDR3 length, V gene, J gene.

cdr3_aa: ASSFRLRGPPNEKLF
cdr3_length: 15
v_call: TRBV7-8
j_call: TRBJ1-4

cdr3_aa: ASSLEGSGSDEQF
cdr3_length: 13
v_call: TRBV7-6
j_call: TRBJ2-1

cdr3_aa: ASSPEDQPQH
cdr3_length: 10
v_call: TRBV5-1
j_call: TRBJ1-5

cdr3_aa: SVGGEGAHGYT
cdr3_length: 11
v_call: TRBV29-1
j_call: TRBJ1-2

cdr3_aa: ASSYSAGGYEQY
cdr3_length: 12
v_call: TRBV6-5
j_call: TRBJ2-7

cdr3_aa: ASRNPGQNYEQY
cdr3_length: 12
v_call: TRBV2
j_call: TRBJ2-7

cdr3_aa: ASRQQGADEQF
cdr3_length: 11
v_call: TRBV2
j_call: TRBJ2-1

cdr3_aa: SVEPGQGNIQY
cdr3_length: 11
v_call: TRBV29-1
j_call: TRBJ2-4

cdr3_aa: ASSGFEDYGNTIY
cdr3_length: 13
v_call: TRBV25-1
j_call: TRBJ1-3

cdr3_aa: ASSVRRLSGANVLT
cdr3_length: 14
v_call: TRBV9
j_call: TRBJ2-6

cdr3_aa: AWQRQGWGSPLH
cdr3_length: 12
v_call: TRBV30
j_call: TRBJ1-6

cdr3_aa: ASSLGVVAGGLY
cdr3_length: 12
v_call: TRBV11-2
j_call: TRBJ2-7

cdr3_aa: ASSPTRTTYEQY
cdr3_length: 12
v_call: TRBV5-1
j_call: TRBJ2-7

cdr3_aa: ASSTLLSRRTEAF
cdr3_length: 13
v_call: TRBV5-4
j_call: TRBJ1-1

cdr3_aa: ASIRKLTGQY
cdr3_length: 10
v_call: TRBV21-1
j_call: TRBJ2-7

cdr3_aa: ASSLDTKQEQF
cdr3_length: 11
v_call: TRBV11-3
j_call: TRBJ2-1

cdr3_aa: ASSPGTVDNEQF
cdr3_length: 12
v_call: TRBV10-1
j_call: TRBJ2-1

cdr3_aa: ASSRIGGSLYEQY
cdr3_length: 13
v_call: TRBV14
j_call: TRBJ2-7

cdr3_aa: AALRGDTQY
cdr3_length: 9
v_call: TRBV10-3
j_call: TRBJ2-3

cdr3_aa: ASSPRGYGYT
cdr3_length: 10
v_call: TRBV28
j_call: TRBJ1-2

cdr3_aa: ASRLAGQGGTEAF
cdr3_length: 13
v_call: TRBV28
j_call: TRBJ1-1

cdr3_aa: ASSPELTGELF
cdr3_length: 11
v_call: TRBV14
j_call: TRBJ2-2

cdr3_aa: ASSWGDGNGYT
cdr3_length: 11
v_call: TRBV5-1
j_call: TRBJ1-2

cdr3_aa: ASSGRSNTEAF
cdr3_length: 11
v_call: TRBV25-1
j_call: TRBJ1-1

cdr3_aa: ASMIDRGNQPQH
cdr3_length: 12
v_call: TRBV7-2
j_call: TRBJ1-5

cdr3_aa: ASSRVWDTEAF
cdr3_length: 11
v_call: TRBV25-1
j_call: TRBJ1-1

cdr3_aa: AWSRGQATSYEQY
cdr3_length: 13
v_call: TRBV30
j_call: TRBJ2-7

cdr3_aa: ASSPGTDYNEKLF
cdr3_length: 13
v_call: TRBV28
j_call: TRBJ1-4

cdr3_aa: ASSIPGNYGYT
cdr3_length: 11
v_call: TRBV19
j_call: TRBJ1-2

cdr3_aa: ASSSRGGSYGYT
cdr3_length: 12
v_call: TRBV18
j_call: TRBJ1-2

cdr3_aa: ASSLSLAGDEQY
cdr3_length: 12
v_call: TRBV27
j_call: TRBJ2-7

cdr3_aa: ASSFSGKGSPLH
cdr3_length: 12
v_call: TRBV5-8
j_call: TRBJ1-6

cdr3_aa: ASRDRGSSYNSPLH
cdr3_length: 14
v_call: TRBV6-6
j_call: TRBJ1-6

cdr3_aa: ASSLSGRRNEQF
cdr3_length: 12
v_call: TRBV28
j_call: TRBJ2-1

cdr3_aa: ASRRTGSSVAYNEQF
cdr3_length: 15
v_call: TRBV28
j_call: TRBJ2-1

cdr3_aa: ASSFGTNGYT
cdr3_length: 10
v_call: TRBV28
j_call: TRBJ1-2

cdr3_aa: ASSLNTEYPYEQY
cdr3_length: 13
v_call: TRBV28
j_call: TRBJ2-7

cdr3_aa: ASSLLYGANVLT
cdr3_length: 12
v_call: TRBV5-5
j_call: TRBJ2-6

cdr3_aa: ASSPGGTSAGTGELF
cdr3_length: 15
v_call: TRBV7-3
j_call: TRBJ2-2

cdr3_aa: ASSRDREAF
cdr3_length: 9
v_call: TRBV6-5
j_call: TRBJ1-1

cdr3_aa: ASSLAGEAYNEQF
cdr3_length: 13
v_call: TRBV10-2
j_call: TRBJ2-1

cdr3_aa: SGGQGVDTEAF
cdr3_length: 11
v_call: TRBV29-1
j_call: TRBJ1-1

cdr3_aa: AWSAGVYGYT
cdr3_length: 10
v_call: TRBV30
j_call: TRBJ1-2

cdr3_aa: SARWGEVGYT
cdr3_length: 10
v_call: TRBV29-1
j_call: TRBJ1-2

cdr3_aa: ASSYGQGQGNTIY
cdr3_length: 13
v_call: TRBV12-1
j_call: TRBJ1-3

cdr3_aa: ASSLNRELSYEQY
cdr3_length: 13
v_call: TRBV19
j_call: TRBJ2-7

cdr3_aa: ASSPSGQARSYEQY
cdr3_length: 14
v_call: TRBV7-9
j_call: TRBJ2-7